Only one count was recorded for the clone carrying this T cell receptor (beta chain). Antigen: not known. It was with 60 Vbeta and 13 Jbeta primers that the PCR ran. Profiled with immunoSEQ multiplex PCR; TCRdb holds only in-frame clones, not every one. Among around 150,000 clones, around 80% were seen once, and the ten largest hold about 4.3%. The sample originates from a study of cytomegalovirus exposure and HLA in healthy donors. The CDR3 length is 17 residues. Trimming removed 4 bases at V and 3 bases at J, with 20 bases between. Germline V gene data show CDR1 as SGHDT and CDR2 as YYEEEE. Study findings and constraints: Later work found that TCR association rates differed between HLA loci; DRB1 had the most and HLA-C the fewest. Most subjects had HLA-A and HLA-B alleles reportedly predicted accurately by TCR beta sequences. Analyses of presence and absence presupposed an approximately uniform sequencing depth across donors.

This sequence joins TRBV5-6 and TRBJ2-1, with D perhaps TRBD2 (7 bases). Sequencing was performed on PBMCs. This clonotype was obtained from a man aged 25 to 45 in good health. This CDR3 reads CASSRGAGWEYYNEQFF. CDR3 nucleotides: TGTGCCAGCAGCCGGGGGGCAGGGTGGGAATACTACAATGAGCAGTTCTTC.